The entry below gives a single T cell receptor (beta chain) sequence along with its context. This entry comes from a study of regulatory T cells in long-lasting Graves disease. Whole-study context: The antithyroid drugs taken by newly diagnosed Graves' patients had been used for under 3 months.

For TCR beta, libraries came from iRepertoire HTBI primers and Arm-PCR of CDR3 regions. MiXCR, run by TCRdb on the multiplex PCR reads, gives a single entry per CDR3 protein. Counted here are 200,000 to 250,000 distinct CDR3 sequences, around 20% occurring once; the ten biggest clones make up approximately 13%. CDR1 and CDR2 from the germline V gene are KGHDR and SFDVKD. The CDR3 length is 16 residues. V shed 0 bases and J 8 bases; nucleotides not matched to a gene: 8. Time point noted: newly diagnosed GD, antithyroid drugs for less than 3 months. Generation of the TCR library employed RNA extracted from PBMCs. In this cohort, patients came from an endocrinology department located in Xi'an, China.

This clonotype was obtained from a female donor with Graves disease. Sequencing was performed on peripheral blood mononuclear cells (PBMCs), taken at new diagnosis, from a patient treated with antithyroid drugs. V is TRBV24-1 and J is TRBJ2-1; 8 bases align to TRBD1. This CDR3 is CATSDLGRTGHHEQFF. The CDR3 coding sequence is TGTGCCACCAGTGATTTGGGACGGACAGGGCACCATGAGCAGTTCTTC.